This T cell receptor (beta chain) originates from a study of vaccination and CD4 T cells after COVID-19. Treatment specified: approximately nine-day PBMC culture with coronavirus spike peptide pools or control peptides (ViraFEST assay). CD4+ T cells of the unexposed donor were collected before the COVID-19 pandemic (2011-2018). It was after more than 8 days of culture that CD4+ T cells were isolated by negative selection. Study observations and caveats: The analysis of convalescent patients involved relatively few individuals and lacked early post-infection timepoints.

Sequencing of the DNA from cultured CD4+ T cells was carried out with the Oncomine TCR Beta short-read assay. The genomic DNA was obtained from cultured CD4+ T cells by extraction with the QIAamp micro DNA kit. TCRdb processed the PCR reads anew with MiXCR; each CDR3 protein has one entry. The table records over 9,000 distinct CDR3 sequences, just under 30% of them present only once. This clonotype was detected only a few times. Its antigen remains unidentified. The germline V gene encodes CDR1 LNHDA and CDR2 SQIVND (reference sequence). V was clipped by 5 bases and J by 4 bases; unmatched bases: 4. The CDR3 contains 14 residues.

This TCR was recovered from a human donor in good health. This chain joins TRBV19 and TRBJ1-1, with 10 bases fitting TRBD1. Input material: CD4+ T cells from blood, cultured in vitro. CDR3 bases: TGTGCCAGTAGTTGGGGACAGGGGTTCACTGAAGCTTTCTTT. Protein product: CASSWGQGFTEAFF.